Listed here are 30 T cell receptor beta chains from one sample, sequenced in a study of cytomegalovirus exposure and HLA in healthy donors. Sequenced by immunoSEQ multiplex PCR; TCRdb stores in-frame clones only, minus some. Of about 120,000 clones listed, roughly 84% were seen once; the top ten hold under 2.5%. The sequencing input was PBMCs. The receptor set was obtained from a woman in her twenties or thirties in good health and CMV-seronegative.

The chain combines TRBV29-1 with TRBJ1-2; D is uncertain. Germline V gene lookup returns CDR1 SQVTM and CDR2 ANQGSEA. The CDR3 is made up of 11 amino acids. V was pared by 0 bases and J by 7 bases, with 6 bases between. The CDR3 coding sequence is TGCAGCGTTGAAGACGAGGGTGGCTACACCTTC. Translated: CSVEDEGGYTF.

In this sample, this clone turned up once. The chain joins TRBV5-4 to TRBJ1-1; D is unclear. CDR1 is SGHNT and CDR2 is YYREEE in the germline V gene (reference sequence). The V end was cut by 0 bases, the J end by 4 bases, with 7 bases between. The CDR3 is 13 residues long. CDR3 residues: CASSLVYGTEAFF. In nucleotides, the CDR3 is TGTGCCAGCAGCTTGGTATACGGCACTGAAGCTTTCTTT.

The chain has TRBV7-9 and TRBJ2-3, with 9 bases that match TRBD1. This CDR3 comprises 15 residues. J lost 4 bases, V lost 6 bases, and 8 bases had no gene match. Germline-derived CDR1 and CDR2 are SEHNR and FQNEAQ (reference sequence). The CDR3 sequence: CASSHGQGLSDTQYF. In nucleotides, the CDR3 is TGTGCCAGCAGTCATGGACAGGGGCTATCAGATACGCAGTATTTT.

This CDR3 reads CASSQVTPQALYQETQYF. CDR3 in DNA: TGTGCCAGCAGCCAAGTAACCCCACAGGCATTGTACCAAGAGACCCAGTACTTC. V is TRBV14 and J is TRBJ2-5, with D tentatively TRBD1 (5 bases). V lost 1 base, J lost 0 bases, and 18 bases lay in between. CDR1 is SGHDN and CDR2 is FVKESK in the germline V gene. The CDR3 is made up of 18 amino acids.

The chain recombines TRBV5-1 with TRBJ2-5, with TRBD2 matching 12 bases. Germline assignment: CDR1 SGHRS and CDR2 YFSETQ. This CDR3 comprises 17 residues. V lost 0 bases, J lost 10 bases, and 13 bases stayed unmatched. The DNA for the CDR3 is TGCGCCAGCAGCTTGGATGGAAACAGACTAGCGGGGGACTACCAGTACTTC. The encoded protein is CASSLDGNRLAGDYQYF.

The chain carries TRBV5-8 and TRBJ2-1, with 10 bases lining up with TRBD2. The CDR3 runs to 15 residues. Unmatched junction bases numbered 6, after V lost 2 bases and J lost 7 bases. Germline V gives CDR1 SGHTS, CDR2 YDEGEE. This CDR3 reads CASSLAGGRSNEQFF. The CDR3 nucleotides are TGTGCCAGCAGCTTAGCGGGGGGGCGTTCAAATGAGCAGTTCTTC.

The chain has TRBV27 and TRBJ2-2; a weak D match, TRBD1 (6 bases). The germline CDR1 and CDR2 sequences are MNHEY and SMNVEV (reference sequence). Trimming cost V 1 base and J 5 bases, with 14 bases left between them. There are 16 residues in the CDR3. The CDR3 DNA is TGTGCCAGCAGTTTATACAGGGTCGGGTTGACCGGGGAGCTGTTTTTT. It yields the protein CASSLYRVGLTGELFF.

As to this clone: A read error may produce the germline difference seen at one junction end. CDR3 sequence: CASRRTGQNFF. The CDR3 nucleotides are TGTGCAAGCAGGAGAACAGGGCAAAATTTCTTC. The V call is TRBV2, the J call TRBJ2-1; TRBD1 might be the D (6 bases). CDR3 length: 11 amino acids. Germline values: CDR1 SNHLY, CDR2 FYNNEI.

V gene TRBV4-1 combines with J gene TRBJ2-1; D gene unclear. Deletions cut 3 bases from V and 4 bases from J, with 7 bases between. The CDR3 consists of 13 residues. Germline V gives CDR1 MGHRA, CDR2 YSYEKL. CDR3 protein: CASSQARYNEQFF. CDR3 sequence (DNA): TGCGCCAGCAGCCAGGCAAGATACAATGAGCAGTTCTTC.

CDR3 in DNA: TGTGCCAGCAGCACTTGGGACAGCAATGAGCAGTTCTTC. Protein sequence: CASSTWDSNEQFF. J is TRBJ2-1 and V is TRBV7-9; TRBD1 matches at 7 bases. The CDR3 covers 13 residues. Germline values: CDR1 SEHNR, CDR2 FQNEAQ (reference sequence). The ends lost 5 bases at V and 6 bases at J; junction bases unmatched: 4.

The rearrangement uses TRBV5-1 and TRBJ2-7, with a weak D call TRBD1 (5 bases). The V and J ends lost 4 bases and 3 bases respectively, with 11 bases between them. This CDR3 has 13 amino acids. The germline V gene encodes CDR1 SGHRS and CDR2 YFSETQ. CDR3 DNA sequence: TGCGCCAGCAGCCACGACAGAGACTACGAGCAGTACTTC. This codes for CASSHDRDYEQYF. The full variable domain, completed using reference TRBV5-1 and TRBJ2-7, is KAGVTQTPRYLIKTRGQQVTLSCSPISGHRSVSWYQQTPGQGLQFLFEYFSETQRNKGNFPGRFSGRQFSNSRSEMNVSTLELGDSALYLCASSHDRDYEQYFGPGTRLTVT.

The chain is built from TRBV19 and TRBJ2-7, with TRBD1 matching over 11 bases. This CDR3 spans 14 amino acids. With 10 bases clipped from V and 3 bases from J, the junction kept 8 bases outside the gene matches. Germline-derived CDR1 and CDR2 are LNHDA and SQIVND (reference sequence). This CDR3 reads CATETGTGGYEQYF. CDR3 nucleotides: TGTGCCACCGAAACCGGGACAGGGGGCTACGAGCAGTACTTC.

This clone has a handful of counts. The chain recombines TRBV6-5 with TRBJ1-2; D is possibly TRBD1 (6 bases). V lost 0 bases and J 4 bases, leaving 9 bases between the germline ends. Germline V gene lookup returns CDR1 MNHEY and CDR2 SVGAGI. CDR3 length: 14 residues. CDR3 nucleotide sequence: TGTGCCAGCAGTTACTCAGGACAGACCTATGGCTACACCTTC. Amino acids: CASSYSGQTYGYTF.

The chain uses TRBV9 and TRBJ2-1, with 7 nucleotides matching TRBD1. V lost 0 bases to trimming and J lost 6 bases; unmatched junction nucleotides: 12. Germline V lookup: CDR1 SGDLS, CDR2 YYNGEE. The CDR3 has 17 amino acids. CDR3 in DNA: TGTGCCAGCAGCGTAGGCTACCGGGACAGCCGTTTCAATGAGCAGTTCTTC. Protein product: CASSVGYRDSRFNEQFF.

V is TRBV30 and J is TRBJ2-4; TRBD1 is a possible D gene (6 bases). The CDR3 loop spans 12 amino acids. Germline V gene lookup returns CDR1 GTSNPN and CDR2 SVGIG (reference sequence). The V gene lost 0 bases and the J gene lost 13 bases, with 13 bases spanning the gap. CDR3 in amino acids: CAWSVWQGNQYF. The CDR3 bases are TGTGCCTGGAGTGTGTGGCAGGGGAACCAGTACTTC.

The rearrangement uses TRBV30 and TRBJ1-6; D unresolved. The CDR3 totals 14 residues. Germline assignment: CDR1 GTSNPN and CDR2 SVGIG (reference sequence). The V gene lost 3 bases and the J gene lost 3 bases, with 9 bases spanning the gap. The DNA of the CDR3 is TGTGCCTGGAGCTCCGGGGACTATAATTCACCCCTCCACTTT. It specifies CAWSSGDYNSPLHF.

This clone was detected only a few times. The chain recombines TRBV6-6 with TRBJ1-1; 9 nucleotides match TRBD1. V gave up 6 bases and J gave up 0 bases; unmatched junction bases: 5. Germline CDR1 and CDR2: MNHNY and SVGAGI (reference sequence). The CDR3 covers 15 residues. In DNA, the CDR3 is TGTGCCAGCAGGAACAGGGACAGGGTGAACACTGAAGCTTTCTTT. This gives the protein CASRNRDRVNTEAFF.

This sequence joins TRBV5-6 and TRBJ1-4; 8 bases are a match to TRBD1. CDR1 is SGHDT and CDR2 is YYEEEE in the germline V gene. The CDR3 contains 15 residues. V shed 5 bases, J shed 6 bases, and the junction held 9 bases outside the gene matches. DNA for the CDR3: TGTGCCAGCAGGGAGACAGGGGTGTCTGATGAAAAACTGTTTTTT. This sequence encodes CASRETGVSDEKLFF.

The V and J genes are TRBV7-8 and TRBJ2-7; possibly TRBD2 for D (5 bases). Trimming left V 7 bases short and J 1 base short, with 11 bases between. The CDR3 consists of 13 residues. CDR1 SGHVS and CDR2 FQNEAQ come from the germline V gene. Here the CDR3 reads CASTPWRSYEQYF. Here the CDR3 DNA reads TGTGCCAGCACACCATGGAGGTCCTACGAGCAGTACTTC.

This chain links TRBV28 with TRBJ2-3, with 8 bases matching TRBD2. J lost 3 bases, V lost 2 bases, and 1 base had no gene match. The germline V gene encodes CDR1 MDHEN and CDR2 SYDVKM. The CDR3 runs to 14 residues. CDR3 coding DNA: TGTGCCAGCAGTTTAGCGGGAGGTACAGATACGCAGTATTTT. Translated: CASSLAGGTDTQYF.

Details on this clone: The sample holds other DNA sequences that translate to the same CDR3. In DNA form, the CDR3 reads TGTGCCAGCAGTTCGACAGGTTCCTACGAGCAGTACTTC. Its translation: CASSSTGSYEQYF. The genes are TRBV6-6 and TRBJ2-7; possibly TRBD1 for D (6 bases). There are 13 residues in the CDR3. Germline V gene lookup returns CDR1 MNHNY and CDR2 SVGAGI (reference sequence). Trimming removed 4 bases at V and 1 base at J, with 8 bases between.

The rearrangement uses TRBV4-1 and TRBJ2-6; D is uncertain. V shed 0 bases and J shed 0 bases, with 6 bases lying between them. The CDR3 totals 16 residues. Germline values: CDR1 MGHRA, CDR2 YSYEKL. CDR3 residues: CASSQDRYSGANVLTF. The CDR3 coding sequence is TGCGCCAGCAGCCAAGATCGCTACTCTGGGGCCAACGTCCTGACTTTC.

The CDR3 loop reads CASSFGPSPYEQYF. For the CDR3, the DNA is TGTGCCAGCAGCTTCGGTCCCTCCCCCTACGAGCAGTACTTC. The gene calls are TRBV7-3 and TRBJ2-7; D not resolved. The CDR3 length is 14 residues. Germline V gene data show CDR1 as SGHTA and CDR2 as FQGTGA. The ends were cut back, 3 bases at V and 2 bases at J, with 11 bases in the middle.

J is TRBJ1-5 and V is TRBV6-6; 8 nucleotides agree with TRBD1. CDR1 and CDR2 (germline): MNHNY, SVGAGI (reference sequence). The ends lost 4 bases at V and 6 bases at J; junction bases unmatched: 11. There are 16 residues in the CDR3. CDR3 nucleotides: TGTGCCAGCAGTTCAAGGGACAGGAACATGGGTCAGCCCCAGCATTTT. Translating it yields CASSSRDRNMGQPQHF.

This chain uses TRBV2 with TRBJ2-2; possibly TRBD2 for D (6 bases). This CDR3 is 16 amino acids long. In germline, CDR1 is SNHLY, CDR2 FYNNEI. Trimming stripped 4 bases from V and 1 base from J, with 13 bases between. The CDR3 loop reads CASSATGTLNTGELFF. CDR3 nucleotide sequence: TGTGCCAGCAGTGCTACCGGGACTCTGAACACCGGGGAGCTGTTTTTT.

V and J are TRBV10-3 and TRBJ2-2; D remains unclear. CDR3 length equals 15 residues. Germline V gene sequence: CDR1 ENHRY, CDR2 SYGVKD. V was clipped by 3 bases and J by 4 bases, with 12 bases between them. The CDR3 bases are TGTGCCATCAGTGACCCGGGTTACTCCACCGGGGAGCTGTTTTTT. Translated: CAISDPGYSTGELFF.

This clone was counted between two and nine times. The chain is built from TRBV9 and TRBJ2-7; possible D gene TRBD2, 5 bases. There are 14 residues in the CDR3. In germline, CDR1 is SGDLS, CDR2 YYNGEE. V lost 0 bases and J lost 6, with 13 bases in between. The CDR3 sequence is CASSVAHEGREQYF. For the CDR3, the DNA is TGTGCCAGCAGCGTAGCTCACGAGGGTCGCGAGCAGTACTTC.

The chain employs TRBV6-6 and TRBJ1-2, with D possibly being TRBD1 (5 bases). Germline V lookup: CDR1 MNHNY, CDR2 SVGAGI (reference sequence). Trimming took off 2 bases at V and 7 bases at J, with 11 bases between the two ends. This CDR3 has 13 amino acids. CDR3 region: CASSYVRDRGYTF. CDR3 nucleotide sequence: TGTGCCAGCAGTTACGTCAGGGATCGTGGCTACACCTTC.

V gene TRBV15 combines with J gene TRBJ1-2; TRBD1 matches at 11 bases. Germline lookup yields CDR1 LNHNV and CDR2 YYDKDF (reference sequence). This CDR3 has 17 amino acids. Unmatched junction bases numbered 8, after V lost 0 bases and J lost 5 bases. In DNA form, the CDR3 reads TGTGCCACCAGCAGAGATGCAGTTTGGGACAGGGGGTATGGCTACACCTTC. It translates to CATSRDAVWDRGYGYTF.

The chain links TRBV7-3 to TRBJ2-2, with TRBD1 as a possible D gene (6 bases). The CDR3 runs to 17 residues. Germline V gene sequence: CDR1 SGHTA, CDR2 FQGTGA. Deletions cut 3 bases from V and 3 bases from J, with 17 bases between. CDR3 coding DNA: TGTGCCAGCAGCTTTGGCAGGGGACGAAGTGACACCGGGGAGCTGTTTTTT. It specifies CASSFGRGRSDTGELFF.